These T cell receptor beta chains were read from a single sample in a study of PD-1 blockade in classical Hodgkin lymphoma. TCRdb's copy holds only in-frame clones and misses some; the assay was immunoSEQ multiplex PCR. Among tens of thousands of clones listed, 60% to 80% were seen once. The sample consisted of peripheral blood mononuclear cells (PBMCs), taken before the second cycle of nivolumab. These receptors all come from a human donor with classical Hodgkin lymphoma. CDR3s include the opening cysteine and the closing phenylalanine or tryptophan. D genes are given only for firm matches. For some rows the clone size is stated as once, few or many, or as a class when expanded; others skip it.

>.|.|TRBJ1-5|TRBV4-3|18
CASSQDWGGSGGNQPQHF
TGCGCCAGCAGCCAAGATTGGGGGGGATCAGGGGGCAATCAGCCCCAGCATTTT
>.|TRBD1|TRBJ2-1|TRBV11-2|16
CASSFAGQGIYNEQFF
TGTGCCAGCAGCTTCGCAGGACAGGGTATATACAATGAGCAGTTCTTC
>.|.|TRBJ2-2|TRBV4-3|18
CASSQEALHAAATGELFF
TGCGCCAGCAGCCAAGAGGCCCTCCACGCAGCCGCCACCGGGGAGCTGTTTTTT
>.|.|TRBJ1-1|TRBV4-1|14
CASSQATLNTEAFF
TGCGCCAGCAGCCAAGCGACACTAAACACTGAAGCTTTCTTT
>.|.|TRBJ2-5|TRBV5-1|14
CASSRRDQGETQYF
TGCGCCAGCAGCAGAAGGGACCAGGGTGAGACCCAGTACTTC
>.|.|TRBJ2-1|TRBV28|16
CASSLFRASRGNEQFF
TGTGCCAGCAGTTTATTTAGGGCTAGTCGAGGCAATGAGCAGTTCTTC
>once|.|TRBJ2-2|TRBV29-1|11
CSSLEHGELFF
TGCAGTTCCCTCGAGCACGGGGAGCTGTTTTTT
>medium-sized|TRBD1|TRBJ1-4|TRBV7-2|14
CASSFRTGGEKLFF
TGTGCCAGCAGCTTTCGGACAGGGGGCGAAAAACTGTTTTTT
>.|TRBD1|TRBJ1-5|TRBV6-5|15
CASRRTGGLGQPQHF
TGTGCCAGCAGGAGGACAGGGGGCCTGGGTCAGCCCCAGCATTTT
>.|.|TRBJ2-1|TRBV5-1|14
CASSFTGAGNEQFF
TGCGCCAGCAGCTTCACGGGGGCTGGCAATGAGCAGTTCTTC
>.|.|TRBJ2-2|TRBV6-1|15
CASSERRASTGELFF
TGTGCCAGCAGTGAACGGCGAGCTTCCACCGGGGAGCTGTTTTTT
>.|.|TRBJ2-1|TRBV21-1|16
CASSKEKPSGTYEQFF
TGTGCCAGCAGCAAAGAGAAGCCTAGCGGGACCTATGAGCAGTTCTTC
>.|.|TRBJ2-2|TRBV6-1|14
CASSTGRNTGELFF
TGTGCCAGCAGTACCGGCCGGAACACCGGGGAGCTGTTTTTT
>.|.|TRBJ2-6|TRBV5-1|18
CASSLGPGTYSGANVLTF
TGCGCCAGCAGCTTGGGGCCAGGTACATACTCTGGGGCCAACGTCCTGACTTTC
>few|.|TRBJ1-2|TRBV18|15
CASSPSSGNVYGYTF
TGTGCCAGCTCACCGAGTTCGGGGAACGTGTATGGCTACACCTTC
>few|.|TRBJ2-2|TRBV2|15
CASGLQGRSTGELFF
TGTGCCAGCGGCTTACAGGGTCGAAGCACCGGGGAGCTGTTTTTT
>.|.|TRBJ2-4|TRBV6-1|15
CASSEAGRAKNIQYF
TGTGCCAGCAGTGAGGCTGGCCGAGCCAAAAACATTCAGTACTTC
>.|.|TRBJ2-2|TRBV2|14
CASSAHGVAGELFF
TGTGCCAGCAGTGCTCACGGGGTGGCCGGGGAGCTGTTTTTT
>few|.|TRBJ1-1|TRBV28|12
CASSDPYTEAFF
TGTGCCAGCAGTGACCCCTACACTGAAGCTTTCTTT
>few|TRBD2|TRBJ2-7|TRBV18|16
CASSPTALAGGREQYF
TGTGCCAGCTCACCAACTGCACTAGCGGGAGGGCGCGAGCAGTACTTC
>.|.|TRBJ2-3|TRBV23-1|16
CASSHNRDLSTDTQYF
TGCGCCAGCAGTCACAACAGGGACCTTAGCACAGATACGCAGTATTTT
>.|.|TRBJ1-5|TRBV6-1|15
CASSDWGASNQPQHF
TGTGCCAGCAGTGATTGGGGGGCGAGCAATCAGCCCCAGCATTTT
>.|.|TRBJ2-7|TRBV5-6|17
CASSRGQSSFSAYEQYF
TGTGCCAGCAGCCGCGGACAGTCCTCCTTCTCCGCCTACGAGCAGTACTTC
>few|.|TRBJ1-2|TRBV2|12
CASTEAPRQYTF
TGTGCCAGCACCGAAGCCCCACGCCAATACACCTTC
>.|.|TRBJ2-7|TRBV5-6|15
CASSFYKGRGDEQYF
TGTGCCAGCAGCTTTTATAAGGGGCGAGGCGACGAGCAGTACTTC